This T cell receptor (beta chain) was recovered during a study of shared clonotypes between healthy human individuals. Overall study context: The donor group consisted of a couple of women and three men, aged 18 to 49. Study-level results: The study generally estimated greater richness for naive than memory subsets. Generation probabilities of non-shared clonotypes were lower (relative to those shared by all four donors).

CD8 cells classed as naive were CD45RO-negative and positively selected for CCR7, excluding terminally differentiated effector memory CD45RA+ cells. Each subset's genomic DNA was shared equally among a number of immunoSEQ plates. Only in-frame clones appear in the TCRdb table, and some are missing; sequencing was by immunoSEQ multiplex PCR. The repertoire has some 630,000 clones, 96% of them found once; the top ten carry 0.11%. Germline V gives CDR1 MNHEY, CDR2 SVGAGI. J lost 7 bases, V lost 6 bases, and 6 bases had no gene match. This CDR3 comprises 13 residues. With regard to this clone: Its specificity is not known.

The V gene is TRBV6-5, the J gene TRBJ1-2; 9 bases line up with TRBD1. Sequenced input: naive CD8+ T cells sorted from blood. The origin of this receptor is a woman under 40 in good health. The CDR3 DNA is TGTGCCAGCAGGATGACAGGGGGACGTGGCTACACCTTC. Protein product: CASRMTGGRGYTF.